The 22 T cell receptor beta chains reported below all come from one sample, sequenced in a study of neurological immune-mediated disorders (dated by TCRdb to between 2018 and 2021). Libraries were made using 5' RACE. For sequencing, an Illumina HiSeq 2500 was employed. Starting from the raw public reads, TCRdb applied fastp trimming at Q25, assembled clones with MiXCR and retained in-frame beta chains. When rows share a CDR3 protein, they turn into one entry using the most common DNA and genes. The sample includes 25,000 to 35,000 distinct CDR3 sequences, with 15% observed a single time. Together, the top ten hold roughly 27% of the sample. The source material was PBMCs. The source of these receptors is a man aged 65 to 85 in good health.

This clonotype appeared many times. The chain is built from TRBV12-3 or TRBV12-4 and TRBJ1-5; D gene unclear. This CDR3 is built from 13 residues. V was shortened by 4 bases and J by 3 bases, with 7 bases between the two germline ends. The CDR3 DNA follows: TGTGCCAGCAGTTCGGGTGACAATCAGCCCCAGCATTTT. This sequence encodes CASSSGDNQPQHF.

This clonotype was seen ten or more times. This sequence joins TRBV4-2 and TRBJ2-3; no clear D. The germline V gene encodes CDR1 LGHNA and CDR2 YNFKEQ. The CDR3 contains 16 residues. The germline V and J ends were trimmed by 2 bases and 2 bases, with 14 bases remaining between them. The CDR3 loop reads CASSQRGAPDTDTQYF. In DNA, the CDR3 is TGTGCCAGCAGCCAAAGAGGAGCTCCAGACACAGATACGCAGTATTTT.

This clonotype was seen repeatedly, ten times or more. For the CDR3, the DNA is TGTGCCAGCAGCTTAATGTCCCCGCTTTTGAGCGGGGGGGACAATGAGCAGTTCTTC. Residues: CASSLMSPLLSGGDNEQFF. The V gene is TRBV7-2, the J gene TRBJ2-1; 10 positions match TRBD2. V was pared by 2 bases and J by 5 bases, with 15 bases of the junction left unmatched. The CDR3 is 19 amino acids. Germline lookup yields CDR1 SGHTA and CDR2 FQGNSA.

This clonotype was seen ten or more times. The CDR3 DNA follows: TGCGCCAGCAGCTTCTCGGGACTTTACGTCTCTGGCACAGATACGCAGTATTTT. This translates into CASSFSGLYVSGTDTQYF. The chain carries TRBV5-1 and TRBJ2-3; D may be TRBD2 (6 bases). Germline assignment: CDR1 SGHRS and CDR2 YFSETQ. Trimming cost V 2 bases and J 1 base, with 20 bases left between them. The CDR3 loop spans 18 amino acids.

This clonotype was seen repeatedly, ten times or more. V usage is TRBV18 and J usage is TRBJ2-3; 7 nucleotides agree with TRBD1. V trimming: 3 bases; J trimming: 2 bases; junction bases outside the gene matches: 5. Germline values: CDR1 KGHSH, CDR2 LQKENI. This CDR3 is 15 amino acids long. In DNA, the CDR3 is TGTGCCAGCTCACCGGAGACAGGGACCACAGATACGCAGTATTTT. Encoded protein: CASSPETGTTDTQYF.

In its sample, this clonotype was seen a few times. V usage is TRBV7-9 and J usage is TRBJ1-1, with D possibly TRBD1 on 5 matching bases. From germline, CDR1 is SEHNR and CDR2 FQNEAQ (reference sequence). This CDR3 is 14 amino acids long. Trimming pared 5 bases from V and 4 bases from J, leaving 14 bases between. DNA of the CDR3: TGTGCCAGCAGCCCCCGAGGGGAGGGCACTGAAGCTTTCTTT. It encodes CASSPRGEGTEAFF.

In its sample, this clonotype was seen a few times. V is TRBV6-6 and J is TRBJ2-1; D perhaps matches TRBD1 (6 bases). The germline V gene has CDR1 MNHNY and CDR2 SVGAGI (reference sequence). The CDR3 is 11 residues long. The V gene lost 6 bases and the J gene lost 10 bases, with 10 bases spanning the gap. The CDR3 region is CASRSTGEQFF. The CDR3 nucleotides are TGTGCCAGCAGATCAACAGGGGAGCAGTTCTTC.

This clonotype was counted many times. V is TRBV27 and J is TRBJ2-2; D possibly uses TRBD1 or TRBD2 (5 bases each). The V gene lost 8 bases and the J gene lost 4 bases, with 11 bases spanning the gap. CDR3 length: 13 residues. Germline CDR1 MNHEY, CDR2 SMNVEV (reference sequence). The CDR3 loop is CASRGAGTGELFF. DNA for the CDR3: TGTGCCAGCCGAGGGGCCGGCACCGGGGAGCTGTTTTTT.

This clonotype appeared many times. This rearrangement joins TRBV7-2 to TRBJ1-1, with unresolved D. The CDR3 sequence is 13 residues long. V shed 6 bases and J shed 0 bases, with 8 bases lying between them. The germline CDR1 and CDR2 sequences are SGHTA and FQGNSA. CDR3 DNA: TGTGCCAGCAGTCGACAAGTGAACACTGAAGCTTTCTTT. The encoded protein is CASSRQVNTEAFF.

This clonotype was seen many times. The chain is built from TRBV6-2 or TRBV6-3 and TRBJ1-3, with D hard to call. This CDR3 is 15 amino acids long. Between the trimmed V and J ends, which lost 0 bases and 0 bases, there was a span of 6 bases. The V gene's germline CDR1 is MNHEY and CDR2 SVGEGT. In DNA form, the CDR3 reads TGTGCCAGCAGTTACTCGTGGAGCTCTGGAAACACCATATATTTT. It translates to CASSYSWSSGNTIYF.

The table lists this clonotype with many counts. This rearrangement joins TRBV12-3 or TRBV12-4 to TRBJ2-7; possible D gene TRBD1, 5 bases. Trimming took off 1 base at V and 5 bases at J, with 15 bases between the two ends. This CDR3 has 15 residues. The CDR3 loop is CASSLEGRARHEQYF. The CDR3 nucleotides read TGTGCCAGCAGTTTAGAGGGCAGGGCAAGGCACGAGCAGTACTTC.

This clonotype was found many times. This chain uses TRBV21-1 with TRBJ2-7; TRBD1, the table's D call, lacks a check against the DNA. TRBV21-1 counts as a pseudogene. This CDR3 region has 15 residues. This chain's CDR3 is CASLRPRDRVLEQYF. The CDR3 bases are TGTGCCAGCCTCCGACCCCGGGACAGGGTCCTCGAGCAGTACTTC.

There are many counts of this clonotype. The J gene is TRBJ2-2, the V gene TRBV5-1, with D hard to call. The CDR3 is made up of 14 amino acids. V gave up 0 bases and J gave up 4 bases, with 7 bases separating them. Germline CDR1 reads SGHRS; CDR2 reads YFSETQ. DNA of the CDR3: TGCGCCAGCAGCTTGGCCCCCGGCACCGGGGAGCTGTTTTTT. Protein: CASSLAPGTGELFF.

This clonotype has a count of ten or more. The chain joins TRBV2 to TRBJ2-5; 7 nucleotides agree with TRBD1. The germline V gene encodes CDR1 SNHLY and CDR2 FYNNEI. The junction had 11 bases not matched to a gene; V was cut back by 6 bases and J by 4 bases. The CDR3 extends over 15 amino acids. The CDR3 loop reads CASSPGQAEGETQYF. Written as DNA, the CDR3 is TGTGCCAGCAGCCCTGGACAGGCTGAGGGAGAGACCCAGTACTTC.

This clonotype was observed many times. The V call is TRBV7-2, the J call TRBJ2-3; D gene unclear. Looked up from germline, CDR1 is SGHTA and CDR2 is FQGNSA. CDR3 length: 12 residues. Trimming left V 6 bases short and J 7 bases short, with 11 bases between. The CDR3 DNA is TGTGCCAGCAGTCTGGACGCTTATACGCAGTATTTT. Translating gives CASSLDAYTQYF.

This clonotype was counted between two and nine times. Possible read error: a much larger clone is one base away. The chain couples TRBV11-3 to TRBJ2-5, with D perhaps matching TRBD2 (5 bases). This CDR3 has 13 amino acids. The germline V and J ends were trimmed by 1 base and 4 bases, with 7 bases remaining between them. The germline V gene has CDR1 SGHNT and CDR2 YENEEA. CDR3 nucleotides: TGTGCCAGCAGCTTAGGGGCGGGAGAGACCCAGTACTTC. Translated: CASSLGAGETQYF.

This clonotype was seen at least ten times. The rearrangement joins TRBV7-3 to TRBJ2-1; D is unclear. Germline-derived CDR1 and CDR2 are SGHTA and FQGTGA. Trimming took 4 bases from V and 12 from J, leaving 16 bases between them. The CDR3 loop spans 13 amino acids. In DNA, the CDR3 is TGTGCCAGCAGCTCCTTTGACGGTTATGGGCAGTTCTTC. Protein product: CASSSFDGYGQFF.

At least ten counts were recorded for this clonotype. The V and J genes are TRBV29-1 and TRBJ2-7; 8 positions match TRBD1. Germline-derived CDR1 and CDR2 are SQVTM and ANQGSEA. J was trimmed by 4 bases and V by 1 base; bases with no gene match: 9. This CDR3 has 15 residues. CDR3 bases: TGCAGCGTTGAAGTGGAGGACAGGGTGGGTTACGAGCAGTACTTC. Its translation: CSVEVEDRVGYEQYF.

The CDR3 here is CAITRDRGPTDTQYF. CDR3 bases: TGTGCTATCACTCGGGACAGGGGGCCTACAGATACGCAGTATTTT. The chain employs TRBV12-3 or TRBV12-4 and TRBJ2-3, with 12 bases that match TRBD1. CDR3 size: 15 residues.

This clonotype appeared many times. The chain joins TRBV12-3 or TRBV12-4 to TRBJ1-5, with a tentative D call TRBD1 (6 bases). This CDR3 contains 20 residues. V was cut by 3 bases and J by 0 bases, with 24 bases left in between. CDR3 amino acids: CASSFRRFLGGRDSNQPQHF. CDR3 nucleotide sequence: TGTGCCAGCAGTTTCCGTCGGTTTTTGGGGGGCAGAGATAGCAATCAGCCCCAGCATTTT.

The table lists this clonotype with many counts. The V and J genes are TRBV27 and TRBJ1-2; D is ambiguous. V lost 5 bases and J lost 8, with 21 bases in between. The CDR3 spans 15 residues. The V gene's germline CDR1 is MNHEY and CDR2 SMNVEV (reference sequence). This CDR3 is CASSRNGPPGGGYTF. The CDR3 region has the DNA TGTGCCAGCAGTCGTAACGGACCGCCGGGAGGCGGCTACACCTTC.

This clonotype was counted many times. The CDR3 is CATTFQMNTEAFF. CDR3 nucleotide sequence: TGTGCCACCACATTTCAGATGAACACTGAAGCTTTCTTT. The chain carries TRBV15 and TRBJ1-1; no firm D call. Germline-derived CDR1 and CDR2 are LNHNV and YYDKDF (reference sequence). V dropped 7 bases and J dropped 0 bases, with 9 bases sitting between them. The CDR3 is 13 amino acids.